Given below is one T cell receptor beta chain in context. The data are from a study of blood T cell repertoires in COVID-19. Study as a whole: T cells, B-cell-depleted T cells, or PBMCs supplied cDNA or gDNA.

Enrolled through a virtual design, the participants were between about 18 and 100 years of age and came from 24 US areas. Cohort placement rested on clinical history that participants reported themselves. As originally analysed: Using reference gene primer amplification, nucleated cell counts were estimated. TCRdb keeps only in-frame clones here, not all; method: immunoSEQ multiplex PCR. V and J calls and clone size are copied from that table; D and trimming were computed from the DNA. The table includes about 200,000 clones, approximately 79% detected once. The CDR3 has 15 residues. CDR1 is MNHEY, CDR2 SVGAGI, per germline. Trimming shortened V by 5 bases and J by 0 bases, and 11 bases separated the two germline ends.

Sequencing was carried out using PBMCs or T cells enriched from blood (not recorded which). This clonotype originated in a woman between 55 and 75 years old with acute COVID-19. The chain employs TRBV6-5 and TRBJ1-5; no clear D gene. The DNA for the CDR3 is TGTGCCAGCAGTCTCGCCCAGTATAGCAATCAGCCCCAGCATTTT. This codes for CASSLAQYSNQPQHF.